A single sample is the source of the 3 T cell receptor beta chains below, sequenced in a study of graft-versus-host responses after intestinal transplantation. These receptors have no known antigen. The data were produced by immunoSEQ multiplex PCR, yet TCRdb's version contains in-frame clones alone and is incomplete. The repertoire holds over 100,000 clones, roughly 92% seen once, with 0.2% to 0.25% in the top ten. The starting material was unstimulated CD4+ T cells sorted from spleen or lymph node cells, obtained before transplant. All receptors come from a human donor who was the organ donor for an intestinal transplant.

CDR3 protein: CASSRSGFNEKLFF. CDR3 nucleotides: TGTGCCAGCAGTCGTAGCGGCTTTAATGAAAAACTGTTTTTT. The chain links TRBV6-5 to TRBJ1-4, with D unclear. The V and J ends lost 5 bases and 4 bases respectively, with 11 bases between them. The length of the CDR3 is 14 residues. Germline V CDR1 and CDR2: MNHEY, SVGAGI.

The gene calls are TRBV10-3 and TRBJ2-5; D is ambiguous. The CDR3 loop spans 14 amino acids. Per germline, CDR1 ENHRY and CDR2 SYGVKD. V gave up 3 bases and J gave up 3 bases, with 11 bases separating them. CDR3 DNA sequence: TGTGCCATCAGTGATCCCGGTTGGGAAGAGACCCAGTACTTC. The encoded protein is CAISDPGWEETQYF.

The chain uses TRBV19 and TRBJ1-6, with D perhaps matching TRBD1 (6 bases). The CDR3 spans 15 residues. The V gene lost 10 bases and the J gene lost 6 bases, with 19 bases spanning the gap. From germline, CDR1 is LNHDA and CDR2 SQIVND (reference sequence). This CDR3 is CATRINGQFNSPLHF. The CDR3 bases are TGTGCCACCCGAATCAACGGACAGTTTAATTCACCCCTCCACTTT.